The clone carrying this T cell receptor (beta chain) was detected a few times. The entire patient cohort was treatment-naive prior to thyroid surgery. The sample belongs to a study of metastatic and nonmetastatic thyroid tumors. In the study overall: Repertoires were compared across blood and tumor or nodule tissue from malignant and benign thyroid patients.

Trimming cost V 6 bases and J 7 bases; bases outside gene matches: 6. This CDR3 region has 14 residues. Germline CDR1 reads MDHEN; CDR2 reads SYDVKM. In the study's own analysis: Clinicopathological groups differed in CDR3, with these differences serving to build a distant-metastasis classifier for papillary thyroid cancer. From the PCR reads, TCRdb re-called clones with MiXCR. The V and J calls follow TCRdb's processing rather than the paper's. The table shows just over 8,000 clones, with approximately 23% occurring only once. Sequenced material: tumor tissue. The genes are TRBV28 and TRBJ2-2, with TRBD1 matching over 9 bases. The TCR originated in a female donor with papillary thyroid cancer or a benign thyroid nodule (not recorded which). Some clones in this sample may be carry-over from other donors' samples. This CDR3 reads CASRQTGGHGELFF. In DNA, the CDR3 is TGTGCCAGCAGGCAAACAGGGGGCCACGGGGAGCTGTTTTTT.